This entry lists 15 T cell receptor beta chains sequenced from one sample in a study of identical twins. One entry per CDR3 protein, called by TCRdb with MiXCR from the 5' RACE reads. The sample consists of some 730,000 distinct CDR3 sequences, about 18% of them appearing once. The same specimen was also included in a second study, on T cells expressing NK-cell markers.

The specimen sequenced was PBMCs. All receptors derive from a woman younger than 30 in good health.

This clonotype was recorded a few times. The CDR3 loop is CASTRLAGNTIYF. The CDR3 coding sequence is TGTGCCAGCACCCGTCTGGCTGGAAACACCATATATTTT. This chain connects TRBV7-6 to TRBJ1-3; D unclear. V was pared by 7 bases and J by 2 bases, with 9 bases between. Germline assignment: CDR1 SGHVS and CDR2 FNYEAQ. The CDR3 is 13 residues long.

The rearrangement uses TRBV10-3 and TRBJ2-7, with 10 bases matching TRBD1. The ends lost 6 bases at V and 2 bases at J; junction bases unmatched: 7. CDR1 is ENHRY and CDR2 is SYGVKD in the germline V gene. The CDR3 contains 15 residues. DNA of the CDR3: TGTGCCATCAGGGAGGGACAGGGGACCCCCTACGAGCAGTACTTC. Translating gives CAIREGQGTPYEQYF.

The chain employs TRBV7-9 and TRBJ2-5; 11 positions match TRBD2. J lost 1 base, V lost 9 bases, and 10 bases had no gene match. Germline V gene sequence: CDR1 SEHNR, CDR2 FQNEAQ (reference sequence). The CDR3 loop spans 16 amino acids. The CDR3 DNA follows: TGTGCCAGTTTACCTAGCGGGGGGATGATCCAAGAGACCCAGTACTTC. It codes for CASLPSGGMIQETQYF.

In this sample, this clonotype turned up a few times. This sequence joins TRBV6-1 and TRBJ2-5; 14 bases align to TRBD2. The CDR3 runs 16 residues. Germline CDR1 and CDR2: MNHNS and SASEGT. After removal of 6 bases from V and 4 bases from J, the junction contained 7 bases not matched to a gene. CDR3 sequence reads: CASSWKGLAGVETQYF. The CDR3 nucleotides read TGTGCCAGCAGCTGGAAGGGACTAGCGGGAGTAGAGACCCAGTACTTC.

This clonotype was counted a few times. V gene TRBV25-1 combines with J gene TRBJ2-2; D call uncertain. The CDR3 consists of 15 residues. V dropped 2 bases and J dropped 4 bases, with 11 bases sitting between them. Germline assignment: CDR1 MGHDK and CDR2 SYGVNS. CDR3 nucleotide sequence: TGTGCCAGCAGTGAAGGGCCCGTGTTCACCGGGGAGCTGTTTTTT. Translation: CASSEGPVFTGELFF.

This clonotype has only a few counts. The J gene is TRBJ1-1, the V gene TRBV3-1; no clear D. Germline V gene data show CDR1 as LGHDT and CDR2 as YNNKEL (reference sequence). Trimming cost V 1 base and J 1 base, with 10 bases left between them. The CDR3 extends over 15 amino acids. The chain's CDR3 is CASSQVARANTEAFF. CDR3 sequence (DNA): TGTGCCAGCAGCCAAGTAGCTCGGGCGAACACTGAAGCTTTCTTT.

This clonotype was detected a few times. The rearrangement links TRBV29-1 to TRBJ1-5; the D gene is possibly TRBD1 (5 bases). V gave up 5 bases and J gave up 4 bases, with 12 bases separating them. This CDR3 is 13 amino acids long. The V gene's germline CDR1 is SQVTM and CDR2 ANQGSEA. This CDR3 is CSVQKGLNQPQHF. The CDR3 nucleotides are TGCAGCGTTCAGAAGGGGTTAAATCAGCCCCAGCATTTT.

This sequence joins TRBV7-3 and TRBJ2-3; 8 bases agree with TRBD2. J lost 6 bases, V lost 5 bases, and 10 bases had no gene match. The CDR3 has 15 amino acids. Germline V gene data show CDR1 as SGHTA and CDR2 as FQGTGA. In DNA form, the CDR3 reads TGTGCCAGCAGCCCTTCGAGCGGGGGTGGGGATACGCAGTATTTT. It encodes CASSPSSGGGDTQYF.

This chain joins TRBV7-9 and TRBJ2-1; TRBD2 matches 9 bases. The CDR3 contains 16 residues. Germline V gene sequence: CDR1 SEHNR, CDR2 FQNEAQ (reference sequence). The V segment lost 5 bases and the J segment 10 bases; nucleotides outside the gene matches: 15. CDR3 protein: CASSPRGGGRANEQFF. CDR3 DNA sequence: TGTGCCAGCAGCCCCCGCGGGGGCGGGAGGGCCAACGAGCAGTTCTTC. The whole variable domain, filled in from reference TRBV7-9 and TRBJ2-1, reads DTGVSQNPRHKITKRGQNVTFRCDPISEHNRLYWYRQTLGQGPEFLTYFQNEAQLEKSRLLSDRFSAERPKGSFSTLEIQRTEQGDSAMYLCASSPRGGGRANEQFFGPGTRLTVL.

This clonotype has a handful of counts. The rearrangement links TRBV20-1 to TRBJ1-5, with TRBD1 matching over 12 bases. This CDR3 has 13 residues. V was clipped by 6 bases and J by 6 bases; unmatched bases: 3. The germline V gene has CDR1 DFQATT and CDR2 SNEGSKA (reference sequence). CDR3 nucleotides: TGCAGTGCGGGACAGGGGGCAGGTCAGCCCCAGCATTTT. The encoded protein is CSAGQGAGQPQHF.

This clonotype has more than one count but fewer than ten. This chain connects TRBV12-3 or TRBV12-4 to TRBJ2-3; TRBD2 aligns across 10 bases. The CDR3 spans 17 residues. V trimming: 6 bases; J trimming: 5 bases; junction bases outside the gene matches: 14. The CDR3 DNA reads TGTGCCAGCAGCGACCCCTTAGCGGGGGGCAGCGTAGATACGCAGTATTTT. Translated: CASSDPLAGGSVDTQYF.

This rearrangement joins TRBV7-2 to TRBJ2-1; D uncertain. The CDR3 covers 13 residues. Trimming pared 1 base from V and 9 bases from J, leaving 10 bases between. Germline V gene data show CDR1 as SGHTA and CDR2 as FQGNSA. In nucleotides, the CDR3 is TGTGCCAGCAGCTTAGAACGGCCGGGTGAGCAGTTCTTC. This codes for CASSLERPGEQFF.

This chain uses TRBV14 with TRBJ2-1; D call uncertain. Per the germline V gene, CDR1 is SGHDN and CDR2 is FVKESK. The ends were cut back, 5 bases at V and 7 bases at J, with 6 bases in the middle. The CDR3 sequence is 11 residues long. Here the CDR3 DNA reads TGTGCCAGCAGCTTGTGGAATGAGCAGTTCTTC. It is translated as CASSLWNEQFF.

The chain couples TRBV7-2 to TRBJ2-5, with 7 bases that match TRBD2. There are 15 residues in the CDR3. J was trimmed by 2 bases and V by 5 bases; bases with no gene match: 8. Germline CDR1 SGHTA, CDR2 FQGNSA. The CDR3 here is CASSPRSGYQETQYF. Here the CDR3 DNA reads TGTGCCAGCAGCCCGCGTAGCGGGTATCAAGAGACCCAGTACTTC.

This clonotype has just a few counts. The chain couples TRBV7-2 to TRBJ1-6; unclear D gene. The V end lost 3 bases, the J end lost 10 bases, and 7 bases lay between the germline ends. Germline V gives CDR1 SGHTA, CDR2 FQGNSA. This CDR3 contains 12 residues. CDR3 sequence reads: CASSLLESPLHF. CDR3 sequence (DNA): TGTGCCAGCAGCTTGTTAGAATCACCCCTCCACTTT.